Listed here are 14 T cell receptor beta chains from one sample, sequenced in a study of blood T cell repertoires in COVID-19. Generated by immunoSEQ multiplex PCR, the TCRdb table keeps only in-frame clones and is missing some. The sample includes just over 95,000 clones, approximately 90% of them seen just once. Sequencing used peripheral blood. The origin of the receptors is a man aged 50 or older with acute or convalescent COVID-19.

The V and J genes are TRBV27 and TRBJ1-1; no definite D call. This CDR3 comprises 11 residues. Germline V CDR1 and CDR2: MNHEY, SMNVEV (reference sequence). Trimming took 8 bases from V and 11 from J, leaving 15 bases between them. The CDR3 DNA reads TGTGCCAGCTCCTGGAGGGAACGGGCTTTCTTT. Residues: CASSWRERAFF.

This clone was recorded once. V usage is TRBV6-5 and J usage is TRBJ2-7, with D possibly being TRBD1 (6 bases). The CDR3 consists of 13 residues. CDR1 and CDR2 (germline): MNHEY, SVGAGI. V was trimmed by 6 bases and J by 3 bases, leaving 12 bases between them. CDR3 in amino acids: CASSLDSYYEQYF. The CDR3 nucleotides are TGTGCCAGCAGCTTGGACAGCTACTACGAGCAGTACTTC.

The chain employs TRBV30 and TRBJ1-2; D unclear. Germline V gene data show CDR1 as GTSNPN and CDR2 as SVGIG (reference sequence). CDR3 length: 14 residues. Trimming shortened V by 1 base and J by 2 bases, and 11 bases separated the two germline ends. The CDR3 is CAWSEVGGNYGYTF. The CDR3, as DNA: TGTGCCTGGAGTGAAGTTGGAGGGAACTATGGCTACACCTTC.

V and J are TRBV7-6 and TRBJ2-1, with 10 bases matching TRBD1. V was clipped by 5 bases and J by 6 bases; unmatched bases: 16. The germline CDR1 and CDR2 sequences are SGHVS and FNYEAQ. The CDR3 covers 18 residues. The CDR3 protein is CASSPGEGGTGEFNEQFF. DNA for the CDR3: TGTGCCAGCAGCCCCGGGGAGGGTGGGACAGGGGAGTTCAATGAGCAGTTCTTC.

The J gene is TRBJ2-2, the V gene TRBV30, with D possibly matching TRBD2 (5 bases). Germline CDR1 and CDR2: GTSNPN and SVGIG (reference sequence). This CDR3 contains 14 residues. Trimming removed 6 bases at V and 5 bases at J, with 16 bases between. The CDR3 sequence is CACSGKGQTGELFF. The CDR3 DNA is TGTGCCTGCTCGGGGAAGGGTCAGACCGGGGAGCTGTTTTTT.

The J gene is TRBJ1-2, the V gene TRBV5-1; the D gene is possibly TRBD1 (6 bases). Trimming left V 4 bases short and J 4 bases short, with 17 bases between. This CDR3 has 15 residues. The germline gives CDR1 SGHRS, CDR2 YFSETQ. This chain's CDR3 is CASSATDRHPYGYTF. CDR3 nucleotides: TGCGCCAGCAGCGCAACCGACAGGCACCCCTATGGCTACACCTTC.

This sequence joins TRBV29-1 and TRBJ2-7; 10 nucleotides agree with TRBD2. This CDR3 comprises 15 residues. V was pared by 7 bases and J by 5 bases, with 14 bases of the junction left unmatched. Germline-derived CDR1 and CDR2 are SQVTM and ANQGSEA. The CDR3 spells CSDGASGRAGHEQYF. The CDR3 DNA reads as TGCAGCGATGGGGCTAGCGGGAGAGCCGGCCACGAGCAGTACTTC.

CDR3 in DNA: TGCGCCAGCAGCATCGTTAGCGGGACGAACACCGGGGAGCTGTTTTTT. Translation gives CASSIVSGTNTGELFF. V is TRBV5-1 and J is TRBJ2-2; 8 bases match TRBD2. Trimming removed 4 bases from V and 0 bases from J; junction bases left unmatched: 5. The CDR3 totals 16 residues. Germline CDR1 SGHRS, CDR2 YFSETQ.

The V and J genes are TRBV11-2 and TRBJ2-5, with a weak D call TRBD2 (7 bases). The V gene's germline CDR1 is SGHAT and CDR2 FQNNGV. Deletions cut 2 bases from V and 5 bases from J, with 15 bases between. The CDR3 runs 15 residues. CDR3 DNA sequence: TGTGCCAGCAGCTTACTACGGGGGGCTCGGGAGACCCAGTACTTC. This sequence encodes CASSLLRGARETQYF.

The chain combines TRBV20-1 with TRBJ1-2; no firm D call. V dropped 3 bases and J dropped 1 base, with 12 bases sitting between them. There are 14 residues in the CDR3. Looked up from germline, CDR1 is DFQATT and CDR2 is SNEGSKA (reference sequence). DNA of the CDR3: TGCAGTGCTAGTACTTCTGGGCTTAACTATGGCTACACCTTC. Encoded protein: CSASTSGLNYGYTF.

This clone was seen a single time. V is TRBV6-5 and J is TRBJ1-1, with 9 bases fitting TRBD1. The CDR3 covers 15 residues. V gave up 5 bases and J gave up 1 base; unmatched junction bases: 5. Germline CDR1 MNHEY, CDR2 SVGAGI. This chain's CDR3 is CASSNKDRGNTEAFF. The CDR3 coding sequence is TGTGCCAGCAGTAATAAGGACAGGGGGAACACTGAAGCTTTCTTT.

The chain is built from TRBV11-2 and TRBJ2-1; 11 bases map to TRBD2. The CDR3 has 15 amino acids. J was trimmed by 7 bases and V by 3 bases; bases with no gene match: 5. Per the germline V gene, CDR1 is SGHAT and CDR2 is FQNNGV. The CDR3 sequence is CASSFLLAGGNEQFF. CDR3 coding DNA: TGTGCCAGCAGCTTTCTTTTAGCGGGAGGGAATGAGCAGTTCTTC. The full variable domain, in which reference TRBV11-2 and TRBJ2-1 provide the parts outside the CDR3, is EAGVAQSPRYKIIEKRQSVAFWCNPISGHATLYWYQQILGQGPKLLIQFQNNGVVDDSQLPKDRFSAERLKGVDSTLKIQPAKLEDSAVYLCASSFLLAGGNEQFFGPGTRLTVL.

The chain is built from TRBV3-1 (or the pseudogene TRBV3-2) and TRBJ2-3; perhaps TRBD2 as D (6 bases). There are 15 residues in the CDR3. Germline V gene sequence: CDR1 LGHDT, CDR2 YNNKEL (reference sequence). Deletions cut 8 bases from V and 2 bases from J, with 17 bases between. Written as DNA, the CDR3 is TGTGCCAGCGAAACGGGAGAGCTACCCACAGATACGCAGTATTTT. It is translated as CASETGELPTDTQYF.

This clone was detected only once. The chain has TRBV11-2 and TRBJ2-4, with 10 nucleotides matching TRBD2. V was clipped by 0 bases and J by 15 bases; unmatched bases: 8. This CDR3 is built from 14 residues. Germline CDR1 is SGHAT and CDR2 is FQNNGV. CDR3 protein: CASSLEWLAGVLYF. DNA for the CDR3: TGTGCCAGCAGCTTAGAATGGCTAGCGGGAGTGTTGTACTTC. The whole variable domain, remainder taken from reference TRBV11-2 and TRBJ2-4, is EAGVAQSPRYKIIEKRQSVAFWCNPISGHATLYWYQQILGQGPKLLIQFQNNGVVDDSQLPKDRFSAERLKGVDSTLKIQPAKLEDSAVYLCASSLEWLAGVLYFGAGTRLSVL.